What follows are 8 T cell receptor beta chains derived from one specimen sequenced in a study of cytomegalovirus exposure and HLA in healthy donors. Some clones are missing from TCRdb's copy, which holds only in-frame ones; the method was immunoSEQ multiplex PCR. This table has 60,000 or so clones, around 94% appearing once. Sequencing was carried out using PBMCs. The receptors were gathered from a man between 18 and 35 years old in good health and CMV-seronegative.

V usage is TRBV4-3 and J usage is TRBJ2-5, with 7 bases that match TRBD2. The J segment lost 4 bases and the V segment lost 1 base, leaving 6 bases of the junction unmatched. The CDR3 contains 15 residues. CDR1 is LGHNA, CDR2 YSLEER, per germline. The CDR3 DNA reads TGCGCCAGCAGCCAAGCGGGAGGCCCTGGAGAGACCCAGTACTTC. This sequence encodes CASSQAGGPGETQYF.

The rearrangement links TRBV6-4 to TRBJ1-2, with 9 nucleotides matching TRBD1. Trimming removed 0 bases from V and 0 bases from J; junction bases left unmatched: 2. The length of the CDR3 is 16 residues. The V gene's germline CDR1 is MRHNA and CDR2 SNTAGT. For the CDR3, the DNA is TGTGCCAGCAGTGACTCCACAGGGGGCTCTAACTATGGCTACACCTTC. It yields the protein CASSDSTGGSNYGYTF.

The rearrangement joins TRBV6-1 to TRBJ2-7; weak D call: TRBD2 (5 bases). Germline V CDR1 and CDR2: MNHNS, SASEGT. V was pared by 3 bases and J by 0 bases, with 12 bases between. The CDR3 has 15 amino acids. The CDR3 sequence: CASSDGRAVSYEQYF. The CDR3 DNA reads as TGTGCCAGCAGTGACGGGCGGGCTGTCTCCTACGAGCAGTACTTC.

This clone was observed a single time. The chain has TRBV4-3 and TRBJ1-4, with 9 bases fitting TRBD1. From germline, CDR1 is LGHNA and CDR2 YSLEER. CDR3 size: 16 residues. The V and J ends lost 1 base and 4 bases, in that order; junction bases with no gene match: 4. The CDR3 spells CASSQAQDRGNEKLFF. The CDR3 coding sequence is TGCGCCAGCAGCCAAGCCCAGGACAGGGGTAATGAAAAACTGTTTTTT.

This chain connects TRBV19 to TRBJ1-4, with D perhaps matching TRBD1 (6 bases). CDR3 length: 18 amino acids. The germline CDR1 and CDR2 sequences are LNHDA and SQIVND (reference sequence). V was trimmed by 6 bases and J by 8 bases, leaving 28 bases between them. This CDR3 is CASRIPDYGQGTGEKLFF. CDR3 nucleotides: TGTGCCAGTAGGATACCCGATTACGGGCAGGGGACGGGAGAAAAACTGTTTTTT.

The chain uses TRBV30 and TRBJ1-1; D ambiguous. V was shortened by 2 bases and J by 0 bases, with 7 bases between the two germline ends. CDR1 and CDR2 from the germline V gene are GTSNPN and SVGIG (reference sequence). This CDR3 comprises 13 residues. The CDR3 DNA reads as TGTGCCTGGAGTAACAGCATGAACACTGAAGCTTTCTTT. Protein sequence: CAWSNSMNTEAFF.

The chain is built from TRBV19 and TRBJ2-5; D perhaps matches TRBD1 (6 bases). Germline CDR1 and CDR2: LNHDA and SQIVND (reference sequence). The V end was cut by 10 bases, the J end by 4 bases, with 16 bases between. The CDR3 totals 13 residues. In nucleotides, the CDR3 is TGTGCCACCCATGCCGGGACATTAGAGACCCAGTACTTC. The encoded protein is CATHAGTLETQYF.

The chain recombines TRBV6-1 with TRBJ2-7; tentative D call: TRBD1 (5 bases). Looked up from germline, CDR1 is MNHNS and CDR2 is SASEGT. Trimming left V 5 bases short and J 7 bases short, with 9 bases between. The CDR3 length is 11 residues. CDR3 sequence reads: CASSKGREQYF. The DNA for the CDR3 is TGTGCCAGCAGTAAGGGGCGGGAGCAGTACTTC.